The T cell receptor beta chain described here comes from a study of identical twins. This clonotype was found many times. One entry per CDR3 protein results from TCRdb running MiXCR on the 5' RACE reads. The table records 700,000 or so distinct CDR3 sequences, around 8.6% of them present only once. This CDR3 has 14 amino acids. CDR1 and CDR2 from the germline V gene are SEHNR and FQNEAQ (reference sequence). V gave up 6 bases and J gave up 5 bases, with 16 bases separating them. This same sample was also taken into another study, of yellow fever vaccine responses in identical twins.

This TCR was sampled from a woman under 30 in good health. The chain uses TRBV7-9 and TRBJ1-1; D uncertain. Material: PBMCs. The CDR3 is CASSETSWGTEAFF. As DNA, the CDR3 is TGTGCCAGCAGTGAGACCTCCTGGGGAACTGAAGCTTTCTTT.